This is a list of T cell receptor beta chains from one sample in a study of blood T cell repertoires in COVID-19. The assay was immunoSEQ multiplex PCR, and TCRdb's table has in-frame clones only and misses some. The sample records 45,000 to 55,000 clones, about 83% being singletons. The sample consisted of peripheral blood. Source of these receptors: a woman aged 80 or older with acute or convalescent COVID-19. CDR3s include the opening cysteine and the closing phenylalanine or tryptophan. The D gene is left open where the match is weak. Expanded clones get a size class; other rows say once, few or many, or leave the size out.

TRBJ2-5,NA,once,TRBV6-6,TGTGCCAGCAGCAGTAATGTGCTCCAAGAGACCCAGTACTTC,CASSSNVLQETQYF
TRBJ2-1,TRBD2,once,TRBV27,TGTGCCAGCAGTTTTTCCGGACTAGCCAAGGGGAACAATGAGCAGTTCTTC,CASSFSGLAKGNNEQFF
TRBJ2-2,TRBD2,NA,TRBV19,TGTGCCAGTAATAGCGGGACCAACACCGGGGAGCTGTTTTTT,CASNSGTNTGELFF
TRBJ1-5,TRBD1,NA,TRBV27,TGTGCCAGCGCCTTCCAGGGGGCGTCGGGCAATCAGCCCCAGCATTTT,CASAFQGASGNQPQHF
TRBJ2-1,TRBD2,NA,TRBV4-2,TGTGCCAGCAGCCCTACTAGCGGGGCTGGTTCCTACAATGAGCAGTTCTTC,CASSPTSGAGSYNEQFF
TRBJ2-2,TRBD1,few,TRBV7-8,TGTGCCAGCAGCTCGACAGGGGCTAACACCGGGGAGCTGTTTTTT,CASSSTGANTGELFF
TRBJ2-1,NA,NA,TRBV24-1,TGTGCCAAACAGTGGTGGGGGCGCAATGAGCAGTTCTTC,CAKQWWGRNEQFF
TRBJ2-1,TRBD1,NA,TRBV7-3,TGTGCCAGCAGCCCGACAGGGGGCGCCTACAATGAGCAGTTCTTC,CASSPTGGAYNEQFF
TRBJ2-1,TRBD2,NA,TRBV19,TGTGCCAGTACACCGGGGCTAGCGGGAGGAAATGAGCAGTTCTTC,CASTPGLAGGNEQFF
TRBJ2-5,NA,NA,TRBV5-1,TGCGCCAGCAGCACGGACAAACAAGAGACCCAGTACTTC,CASSTDKQETQYF
TRBJ1-1,NA,once,TRBV28,TGTGCCAGCAATGTTGGGGGGGCAGGTCTGAACACTGAAGCTTTCTTT,CASNVGGAGLNTEAFF
TRBJ1-1,NA,NA,TRBV18,TGTGCCAGCTCACCAGGAGTGAACACTGAAGCTTTCTTT,CASSPGVNTEAFF
TRBJ1-4,TRBD1,once,TRBV4-1,TGCGCCAGCAGCCAAGATCGGACAGGGAAACTGTTTTTT,CASSQDRTGKLFF
TRBJ1-1,NA,NA,TRBV15,TGTGCCACCAGCAGAGTCCGGAGGTCCCAGAACACTGAAGCTTTCTTT,CATSRVRRSQNTEAFF
TRBJ1-1,NA,once,TRBV5-4,TGTGCCAGCAGCTTGCGGGGAATAAAGAACACTGAAGCTTTCTTT,CASSLRGIKNTEAFF
TRBJ2-1,TRBD2,NA,TRBV29-1,TGCAGCACCCCAATGACTAGCGGGCGCTACAATGAGCAGTTCTTC,CSTPMTSGRYNEQFF
TRBJ1-4,TRBD1,few,TRBV5-1,TGCGCCAGCAGCGAACCGGGACAGGGGAATGAAAAACTGTTTTTT,CASSEPGQGNEKLFF
TRBJ1-2,NA,few,TRBV9,TGTGCCAGCAGCGTAGATCCCAGCTATGGCTACACCTTC,CASSVDPSYGYTF
TRBJ2-7,NA,few,TRBV11-3,TGTGCCAGCAGCTTCGTGTCGGCAGCGGGCAACTCCTACGAGCAGTACTTC,CASSFVSAAGNSYEQYF
TRBJ1-5,TRBD1,NA,TRBV11-3,TGTGCCAGCAGCCGACAGGGGAATCAGCCCCAGCATTTT,CASSRQGNQPQHF
TRBJ2-2,NA,NA,TRBV7-9,TGTGCCAGCAGCCTAGAGACTTACACCGGGGAGCTGTTTTTT,CASSLETYTGELFF
TRBJ2-5,TRBD2,NA,TRBV3-1/TRBV3-2,TGTGCCAGCAGCCAAGATATGGGGGAGGGCTTCCAAGAGACCCAGTACTTC,CASSQDMGEGFQETQYF
TRBJ2-1,NA,NA,TRBV5-5,TGTGCCAGCAGCCGGCGCCCTAGTGGCAATGAGCAGTTCTTC,CASSRRPSGNEQFF
TRBJ2-5,NA,NA,TRBV28,TGTGCCAGCGGGCCACAACGCCAAGAGACCCAGTACTTC,CASGPQRQETQYF
TRBJ1-1,TRBD1,NA,TRBV20-1,TGCAGTGCTAGTTCAGGGGGCCCCACTGAAGCTTTCTTT,CSASSGGPTEAFF
TRBJ2-1,TRBD2,NA,TRBV6-5,TGTGCCAGCAGAACTAGCGGGGGGGCTAATGAGCAGTTCTTC,CASRTSGGANEQFF